Below, 5 T cell receptor beta chains from the same sample are listed, as sequenced in a study of CD8+CD57+ T cells in acquired aplastic anemia. The sequenced patients had an expansion of CD8+CD57+ cells seen by flow cytometry. TCR beta VDJ combinations and CDR3 sequences were profiled from genomic DNA. One entry per CDR3 protein, called by TCRdb with MiXCR from the reads. The sample contains a few hundred thousand distinct CDR3 sequences, 82% of which appear only once. Material: sorted CD4+, CD8+, or CD8+CD57+ T cells (not recorded which) from PBMCs. The source of these receptors is a human donor with aplastic anemia.

With respect to this clonotype: Because the CDR3 is missing its conserved closing phenylalanine or tryptophan, this is likely a read error. It is unclear where the CDR3 begins or ends on the DNA, so no DNA is shown, and the CDR3 is as TCRdb lists it. The CDR3 reads CASSSEALQTL. The gene calls are TRBV7-3 and TRBJ2-3. Termini included, the CDR3 measures 11 amino acids. Germline V lookup: CDR1 SGHTA, CDR2 FQGTGA.

The chain uses TRBV19 and TRBJ2-3; the match to TRBD1 covers 10 bases. In germline, CDR1 is LNHDA, CDR2 SQIVND (reference sequence). The CDR3 covers 15 residues. V was clipped by 9 bases and J by 6 bases; unmatched bases: 12. CDR3 nucleotides: TGTGCCAGCAGCATACGGGACAGGGGACCCGATACGCAGTATTTT. Protein: CASSIRDRGPDTQYF.

The CDR3 DNA sequence: TGTGCCAGCAGCCCTGACAGGAATCAGCCCCAGCATTTT. The encoded protein is CASSPDRNQPQHF. This sequence joins TRBV7-2 and TRBJ1-5; D is perhaps TRBD1 (6 bases). Trimming stripped 5 bases from V and 4 bases from J, with 9 bases between. Germline-derived CDR1 and CDR2 are SGHTA and FQGNSA. There are 13 residues in the CDR3. Drawing the rest from reference TRBV7-2 and TRBJ1-5, the complete variable domain is GAGVSQSPSNKVTEKGKDVELRCDPISGHTALYWYRQSLGQGLEFLIYFQGNSAPDKSGLPSDRFSAERTGGSVSTLTIQRTQQEDSAVYLCASSPDRNQPQHFGDGTRLSIL.

This clonotype was seen only a few times. The rearrangement uses TRBV7-3 and TRBJ2-2; 7 positions agree with TRBD1. Germline V gives CDR1 SGHTA, CDR2 FQGTGA. V was clipped by 1 base and J by 5 bases; unmatched bases: 4. The CDR3 runs 15 residues. The CDR3 sequence: CASSLSTGETGELFF. CDR3 nucleotides: TGTGCCAGCAGCTTAAGCACAGGGGAAACCGGGGAGCTGTTTTTT.

V usage is TRBV7-8 and J usage is TRBJ1-2, with 7 bases fitting TRBD1. The germline V gene has CDR1 SGHVS and CDR2 FQNEAQ. With V trimmed by 3 bases and J by 13 bases, 17 bases remained unmatched. CDR3 length: 15 amino acids. The CDR3 DNA sequence: TGTGCCAGCAGCTTTAAAGGAGACGGGACAGCCCTTTCCACCTTC. Protein sequence: CASSFKGDGTALSTF.